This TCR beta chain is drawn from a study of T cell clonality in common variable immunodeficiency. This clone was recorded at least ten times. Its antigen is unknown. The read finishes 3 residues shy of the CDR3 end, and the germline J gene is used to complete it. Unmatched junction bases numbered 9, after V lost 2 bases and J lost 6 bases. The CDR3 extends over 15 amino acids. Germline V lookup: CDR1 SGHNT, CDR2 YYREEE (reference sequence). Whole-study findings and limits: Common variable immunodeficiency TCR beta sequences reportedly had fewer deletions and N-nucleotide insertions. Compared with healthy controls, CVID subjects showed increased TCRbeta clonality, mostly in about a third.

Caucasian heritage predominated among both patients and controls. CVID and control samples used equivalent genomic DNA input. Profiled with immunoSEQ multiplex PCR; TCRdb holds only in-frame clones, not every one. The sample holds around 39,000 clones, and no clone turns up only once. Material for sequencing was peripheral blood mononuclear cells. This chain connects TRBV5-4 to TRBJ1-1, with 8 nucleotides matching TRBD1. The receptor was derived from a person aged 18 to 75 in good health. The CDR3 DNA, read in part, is TGTGCCAGCAGCTTTGTCTCAGGGGGCGACGCTGAA. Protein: CASSFVSGGDAE. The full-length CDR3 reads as CASSFVSGGDAEAFF. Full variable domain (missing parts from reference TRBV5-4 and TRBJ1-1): ETGVTQSPTHLIKTRGQQVTLRCSSQSGHNTVSWYQQALGQGPQFIFQYYREEENGRGNFPPRFSGLQFPNYSSELNVNALELDDSALYLCASSFVSGGDAEAFFGQGTRLTVV.